The rows below give T cell receptor beta chains drawn from one sample of a study of blood T cell repertoires in COVID-19. Sequenced by immunoSEQ multiplex PCR; TCRdb stores in-frame clones only, minus some. The sample lists 150,000 to 200,000 clones, approximately 90% occurring once. Input material: peripheral blood. The receptors were gathered from a man aged 65-85 years with active or convalescent COVID-19. CDR3s include the opening cysteine and the closing phenylalanine or tryptophan. A row's size may be missing; if present it is once, few, many or a size class.

V	size	J	length	CDR3
TRBV18	.	TRBJ2-1	16	CASSPGGLLSVNEQFF
TRBV6-2/TRBV6-3	.	TRBJ2-3	15	CASSQVTGRSDTQYF
TRBV6-5	.	TRBJ2-3	15	CASINGGLGADTQYF
TRBV18	.	TRBJ2-5	14	CASSPRTAQETQYF
TRBV7-2	.	TRBJ2-7	15	CASSSDRASTYEQYF
TRBV7-2	.	TRBJ2-7	14	CASSLEGQREEQYF
TRBV7-2	.	TRBJ2-7	15	CASSQNPGKGYEQYF
TRBV2	.	TRBJ1-2	14	CASSEQGANYGYTF
TRBV19	.	TRBJ2-5	16	CASSDHRDTWMETQYF
TRBV19	.	TRBJ1-5	16	CASSIYPGNSNQPQHF
TRBV7-9	.	TRBJ2-5	15	CASSLDLAGAETQYF
TRBV4-3	.	TRBJ2-3	15	CASSPNYLSTDTQYF
TRBV28	.	TRBJ2-5	14	CASSRAASWETQYF
TRBV5-1	.	TRBJ1-6	16	CASSRDRGQLGSPLHF
TRBV6-5	.	TRBJ1-2	15	CASRTLDSNNYGYTF
TRBV7-2	once	TRBJ1-5	14	CASTLGIRDQPQHF
TRBV24-1	.	TRBJ2-5	15	CATAPSEGAWETQYF
TRBV6-6	few	TRBJ2-1	12	CASTVSRDEQFF
TRBV7-8	.	TRBJ1-3	14	CASSPRGLGNTIYF
TRBV18	few	TRBJ1-6	13	CASSQDKYSPLHF
TRBV25-1	.	TRBJ2-7	12	CASSDHSYEQYF
TRBV28	.	TRBJ1-5	10	CASSSRSQHF
TRBV21-1	.	TRBJ2-7	11	CAAHREGEQYF
TRBV5-4	.	TRBJ1-4	15	CASSAEQGSNEKLFF
TRBV10-3	.	TRBJ2-3	15	CAISGSQGRTDTQYF
TRBV6-1	.	TRBJ2-3	18	CASSEAEGLAGFTDTQYF